This T cell receptor (beta chain) was captured in a study of cytomegalovirus exposure and HLA in healthy donors. Amplification used 60 Vbeta primers and 13 Jbeta primers. Assay: immunoSEQ multiplex PCR; the TCRdb copy retains only in-frame clones and omits some. The sample holds 95,000 to 150,000 clones; approximately 80% are singletons and the top ten take around 1.6%. In germline, CDR1 is SGHAT, CDR2 FQNNGV. CDR3 size: 14 residues. V lost 5 bases to trimming and J lost 6 bases, with 16 bases between them. The sample taken for sequencing was PBMCs. This sequence originates from a woman aged 18-35 years in good health and CMV-seronegative. The chain couples TRBV11-2 to TRBJ1-2; no clear D gene. CDR3 in amino acids: CASSQGRRHHGYTF. CDR3 sequence (DNA): TGTGCCAGCAGCCAAGGCAGGAGGCACCATGGCTACACCTTC.